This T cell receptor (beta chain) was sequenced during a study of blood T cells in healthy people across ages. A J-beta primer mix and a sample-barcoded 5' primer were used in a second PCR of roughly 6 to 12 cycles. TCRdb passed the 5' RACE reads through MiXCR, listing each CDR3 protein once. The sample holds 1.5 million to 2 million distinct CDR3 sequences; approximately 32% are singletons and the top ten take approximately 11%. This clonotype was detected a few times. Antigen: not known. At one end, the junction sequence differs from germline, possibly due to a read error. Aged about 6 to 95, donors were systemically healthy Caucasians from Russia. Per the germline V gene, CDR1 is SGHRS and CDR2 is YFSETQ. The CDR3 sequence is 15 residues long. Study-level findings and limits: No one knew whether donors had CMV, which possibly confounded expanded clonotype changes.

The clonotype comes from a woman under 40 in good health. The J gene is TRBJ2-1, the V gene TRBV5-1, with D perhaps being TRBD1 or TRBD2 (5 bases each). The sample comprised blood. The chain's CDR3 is CAGSPGTGSYNEQFF. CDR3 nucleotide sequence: TGCGCCGGCAGCCCGGGGACGGGGAGTTACAATGAGCAGTTCTTC.